This entry lists 20 T cell receptor beta chains sequenced from one sample in a study of blood T cell repertoires in COVID-19. Libraries were prepared by immunoSEQ multiplex PCR; TCRdb keeps only in-frame clonotypes and omits some of them. The table has about 230,000 clones, 84% seen once. Sequencing was performed on PBMCs or T cells enriched from blood (not recorded which). The receptors originated from a man aged 60 to 69 who had recovered from COVID-19.

The V gene is TRBV19, the J gene TRBJ1-2, with a possible D match to TRBD1 (6 bases). The CDR3 is 16 residues long. In germline, CDR1 is LNHDA, CDR2 SQIVND (reference sequence). V was cut by 1 base and J by 2 bases, with 14 bases left in between. CDR3 sequence reads: CASSIGRGKYNYGYTF. CDR3 DNA: TGTGCCAGTAGTATAGGCAGGGGAAAGTACAACTATGGCTACACCTTC.

This clone was detected only once. The chain couples TRBV7-6 to TRBJ1-1; 9 bases fit TRBD1. Germline loops: CDR1 SGHVS, CDR2 FNYEAQ. After removal of 3 bases from V and 7 bases from J, the junction contained 6 bases not matched to a gene. The length of the CDR3 is 14 residues. Here the CDR3 reads CASSFRDRDNEAFF. CDR3 coding DNA: TGTGCCAGCAGCTTCCGGGACAGGGATAATGAAGCTTTCTTT.

This clone was observed a single time. This chain links TRBV20-1 with TRBJ1-5; perhaps TRBD1 as D (6 bases). The CDR3 spans 15 residues. V gave up 3 bases and J gave up 9 bases, with 21 bases separating them. Germline V CDR1 and CDR2: DFQATT, SNEGSKA (reference sequence). The CDR3 loop is CSASESGTLRRPQHF. Here the CDR3 DNA reads TGCAGTGCTAGTGAATCCGGGACACTCCGGCGGCCCCAGCATTTT.

This chain joins TRBV4-2 and TRBJ1-2; D is perhaps TRBD1 (5 bases). CDR3 length: 16 amino acids. Germline V gene sequence: CDR1 LGHNA, CDR2 YNFKEQ. Trimming shortened V by 0 bases and J by 3 bases, and 14 bases separated the two germline ends. The CDR3 here is CASSQERQIFYYGYTF. The CDR3 nucleotides are TGTGCCAGCAGCCAAGAGAGACAGATCTTTTACTATGGCTACACCTTC.

The chain carries TRBV18 and TRBJ2-5, with 7 bases identical to TRBD1. Germline lookup yields CDR1 KGHSH and CDR2 LQKENI. V lost 4 bases to trimming and J lost 4 bases; unmatched junction nucleotides: 6. The CDR3 sequence is 14 residues long. The CDR3 DNA reads as TGTGCCAGCTCACTAACAGGGGCAGGAGAGACCCAGTACTTC. Protein: CASSLTGAGETQYF. Looking up the rest from reference TRBV18 and TRBJ2-5 gives the full variable domain: NAGVMQNPRHLVRRRGQEARLRCSPMKGHSHVYWYRQLPEEGLKFMVYLQKENIIDESGMPKERFSAEFPKEGPSILRIQQVVRGDSAAYFCASSLTGAGETQYFGPGTRLLVL.

The V call is TRBV4-3, the J call TRBJ2-1; D perhaps matches TRBD1 (6 bases). The V gene lost 0 bases and the J gene lost 0 bases, with 9 bases spanning the gap. The CDR3 spans 16 residues. Germline-derived CDR1 and CDR2 are LGHNA and YSLEER. The CDR3 coding sequence is TGCGCCAGCAGCCAAGAAGGGGGATTCTCCTACAATGAGCAGTTCTTC. Its translation is CASSQEGGFSYNEQFF.

The rearrangement joins TRBV18 to TRBJ1-4; 9 bases agree with TRBD1. This CDR3 is built from 16 residues. With V trimmed by 6 bases and J by 8 bases, 13 bases remained unmatched. From germline, CDR1 is KGHSH and CDR2 LQKENI. The chain's CDR3 is CASSRESQGAQEKLFF. CDR3 sequence (DNA): TGTGCCAGCTCCAGGGAATCACAGGGGGCCCAAGAAAAACTGTTTTTT. Full variable domain (rest looked up from reference TRBV18 and TRBJ1-4): NAGVMQNPRHLVRRRGQEARLRCSPMKGHSHVYWYRQLPEEGLKFMVYLQKENIIDESGMPKERFSAEFPKEGPSILRIQQVVRGDSAAYFCASSRESQGAQEKLFFGSGTQLSVL.

This rearrangement joins TRBV11-2 to TRBJ1-2, with 7 positions matching TRBD1. The CDR3 consists of 14 residues. The germline gives CDR1 SGHAT, CDR2 FQNNGV. With 5 bases clipped from V and 2 bases from J, the junction kept 5 bases outside the gene matches. The CDR3 DNA reads TGTGCCAGCAGCACTCTACAGGGGAACTATGGCTACACCTTC. Amino acids: CASSTLQGNYGYTF. Looking up the rest from reference TRBV11-2 and TRBJ1-2 gives the full variable domain: EAGVAQSPRYKIIEKRQSVAFWCNPISGHATLYWYQQILGQGPKLLIQFQNNGVVDDSQLPKDRFSAERLKGVDSTLKIQPAKLEDSAVYLCASSTLQGNYGYTFGSGTRLTVV.

The CDR3 region has the DNA TGTGCCAGCAGCCCCCGGGACAGGAGTCTCTACGAGCAGTACTTC. It is translated as CASSPRDRSLYEQYF. This chain joins TRBV13 and TRBJ2-7, with TRBD1 matching over 8 bases. This CDR3 has 15 amino acids. The ends lost 5 bases at V and 3 bases at J; junction bases unmatched: 9. Germline-derived CDR1 and CDR2 are PRHDT and FYEKMQ (reference sequence).

This clone was picked up a small number of times. The chain combines TRBV10-3 with TRBJ1-2, with a weak D call TRBD1 (6 bases). The CDR3 length is 16 residues. Germline CDR1 ENHRY, CDR2 SYGVKD. V dropped 0 bases and J dropped 3 bases, with 14 bases sitting between them. CDR3 region: CAISESKDRTYYGYTF. In nucleotides, the CDR3 is TGTGCCATCAGTGAGTCGAAAGACAGGACCTACTATGGCTACACCTTC.

This clone has just a few counts. This rearrangement joins TRBV7-9 to TRBJ2-5; 7 bases are shared with TRBD1. The CDR3 runs 13 residues. V trimming: 5 bases; J trimming: 3 bases; junction bases outside the gene matches: 3. From germline, CDR1 is SEHNR and CDR2 FQNEAQ (reference sequence). CDR3 coding DNA: TGTGCCAGCAGCAGAACAGGGGAAGAGACCCAGTACTTC. It encodes CASSRTGEETQYF.

This chain joins TRBV6-1 and TRBJ1-1; 9 positions match TRBD1. CDR3 size: 15 residues. Per germline, CDR1 MNHNS and CDR2 SASEGT. J was trimmed by 5 bases and V by 2 bases; bases with no gene match: 6. In nucleotides, the CDR3 is TGTGCCAGCAGTGAACTACAGGGGGCGCGGACTGAAGCTTTCTTT. It translates to CASSELQGARTEAFF.

This clone came up a few times. The chain uses TRBV11-2 and TRBJ1-2; TRBD1 is a possible D gene (6 bases). The CDR3 consists of 15 residues. CDR1 and CDR2 (germline): SGHAT, FQNNGV. The germline V and J ends were trimmed by 1 base and 2 bases, with 11 bases remaining between them. The chain's CDR3 is CASSLGPGVNYGYTF. CDR3 nucleotide sequence: TGTGCCAGCAGCTTAGGGCCAGGGGTGAACTATGGCTACACCTTC. Filled out from reference TRBV11-2 and TRBJ1-2, the complete variable domain reads EAGVAQSPRYKIIEKRQSVAFWCNPISGHATLYWYQQILGQGPKLLIQFQNNGVVDDSQLPKDRFSAERLKGVDSTLKIQPAKLEDSAVYLCASSLGPGVNYGYTFGSGTRLTVV.

The chain carries TRBV7-6 and TRBJ2-1; 10 nucleotides align to TRBD1. Germline trimming cut 4 bases from V and 4 bases from J; bases unmatched to any gene: 4. CDR1 and CDR2 from the germline V gene are SGHVS and FNYEAQ. The CDR3 spans 15 residues. CDR3 in amino acids: CASSWGQGLYNEQFF. CDR3 nucleotides: TGTGCCAGCAGCTGGGGACAGGGGCTATACAATGAGCAGTTCTTC.

Only one count was recorded for this clone. The chain employs TRBV7-9 and TRBJ1-3; no reliable D call. The CDR3 is 12 residues long. Per the germline V gene, CDR1 is SEHNR and CDR2 is FQNEAQ (reference sequence). The V end was cut by 1 base, the J end by 4 bases, with 2 bases between. CDR3 in amino acids: CASSLVGNTIYF. In DNA form, the CDR3 reads TGTGCCAGCAGCTTAGTAGGAAACACCATATATTTT.

The chain employs TRBV2 and TRBJ2-5; 8 bases line up with TRBD1. The junction had 9 bases not matched to a gene; V was cut back by 7 bases and J by 5 bases. Germline loops: CDR1 SNHLY, CDR2 FYNNEI. CDR3 size: 14 residues. The CDR3 bases are TGTGCCAGCACCAAAGACAGGGGAGTGGAGACCCAGTACTTC. Its protein is CASTKDRGVETQYF.

The rearrangement uses TRBV7-2 and TRBJ1-2, with D unresolved. The V end was cut by 4 bases, the J end by 7 bases, with 13 bases between. The germline V gene has CDR1 SGHTA and CDR2 FQGNSA. The CDR3 extends over 13 amino acids. The CDR3 loop reads CASSSPARSGYTF. The CDR3 nucleotides read TGTGCCAGCAGCTCCCCGGCCAGGTCTGGCTACACCTTC.

This clone appeared a single time. This chain uses TRBV3-1 (or the pseudogene TRBV3-2) with TRBJ2-1; possibly TRBD1 for D (6 bases). The CDR3 contains 15 residues. Germline assignment: CDR1 LGHDT and CDR2 YNNKEL (reference sequence). Trimming pared 0 bases from V and 4 bases from J, leaving 10 bases between. Here the CDR3 DNA reads TGTGCCAGCAGCCAAGATTGGGGGCGATACAATGAGCAGTTCTTC. Translated: CASSQDWGRYNEQFF.

The chain couples TRBV6-5 to TRBJ1-5; no clear D gene. CDR1 is MNHEY and CDR2 is SVGAGI in the germline V gene. There are 13 residues in the CDR3. The V end lost 2 bases, the J end lost 5 bases, and 7 bases lay between the germline ends. Written as DNA, the CDR3 is TGTGCCAGCAGTTACCTGCGAGATCAGCCCCAGCATTTT. It is translated as CASSYLRDQPQHF.

V and J are TRBV27 and TRBJ2-5; 7 bases agree with TRBD1. CDR1 and CDR2 from the germline V gene are MNHEY and SMNVEV (reference sequence). Losses at the gene ends were 5 bases for V and 1 base for J; bases not matched to a gene: 7. This CDR3 is 15 amino acids long. The CDR3 loop reads CASSTNRDSQETQYF. CDR3 sequence (DNA): TGTGCCAGCAGTACTAACCGGGACAGCCAAGAGACCCAGTACTTC.